The rows below give T cell receptor beta chains drawn from one sample of a study of shared clonotypes between healthy human individuals. The data were produced by immunoSEQ multiplex PCR, yet TCRdb's version contains in-frame clones alone and is incomplete. The sample holds some 1.4 million clones, roughly 96% seen once. Sequencing input: naive CD4+ T cells sorted from blood. The receptors stem from a man aged 25 to 40 in good health. CDR3s include the opening cysteine and the closing phenylalanine or tryptophan. Fields, in order: J gene, D gene, clone size, V gene, CDR3 protein, CDR3 DNA. D genes are given only for firm matches. Size values are once, few and many counts, or a class for expanded clones, and some rows have none.

>TRBJ1-4|TRBD1|NA|TRBV9
CASSVSNQGGLTEKLFF
TGTGCCAGCAGCGTCTCGAACCAGGGGGGGCTCACTGAAAAACTGTTTTTT
>TRBJ2-3|NA|NA|TRBV7-2
CATRPGGTSTDTQYF
TGTGCCACCCGGCCCGGCGGGACTAGCACAGATACGCAGTATTTT
>TRBJ2-5|TRBD2|NA|TRBV29-1
CSVFGIAGVPLASQETQYF
TGCAGCGTTTTCGGAATAGCGGGAGTACCTCTCGCCTCCCAAGAGACCCAGTACTTC
>TRBJ2-1|TRBD1|NA|TRBV10-1
CASSEVQGSYNEQFF
TGCGCCAGCAGTGAGGTACAGGGGTCCTACAATGAGCAGTTCTTC
>TRBJ2-1|NA|NA|TRBV10-3
CAISGESGLHNEQFF
TGTGCCATCAGTGGGGAGAGCGGGCTCCACAATGAGCAGTTCTTC
>TRBJ2-5|TRBD2|NA|TRBV7-2
CASSLNFAGVTNQETQYF
TGTGCCAGCAGCTTAAATTTCGCGGGAGTGACTAACCAAGAGACCCAGTACTTC
>TRBJ2-3|NA|NA|TRBV6-5
CASSYTFDLTTDTQYF
TGTGCCAGCAGTTACACGTTCGATCTCACCACAGATACGCAGTATTTT
>TRBJ2-7|NA|NA|TRBV15
CATSNKARFGAYEQYF
TGTGCCACCAGCAATAAGGCAAGGTTCGGGGCTTACGAGCAGTACTTC
>TRBJ2-1|TRBD2|NA|TRBV7-6
CASSSGTSGSGYNEQFF
TGTGCCAGCAGCTCAGGGACTAGCGGGAGTGGCTACAATGAGCAGTTCTTC
>TRBJ1-2|NA|NA|TRBV6-5
CASSYKRSYGYTF
TGTGCCAGCAGTTACAAGAGGAGTTATGGCTACACCTTC
>TRBJ1-4|NA|NA|TRBV30
CAWSKGWKLFF
TGTGCCTGGAGTAAAGGGTGGAAACTGTTTTTT
>TRBJ2-1|TRBD2|NA|TRBV5-4
CASSLALAGATNEQFF
TGTGCCAGCAGCTTGGCCCTAGCGGGAGCGACCAATGAGCAGTTCTTC
>TRBJ2-1|NA|NA|TRBV9
CASGPSQRAYNEQFF
TGTGCCAGCGGGCCGAGTCAGCGCGCCTACAATGAGCAGTTCTTC
>TRBJ2-5|NA|NA|TRBV7-9
CASSLDTPRVETQYF
TGTGCCAGCAGCTTAGACACACCTAGGGTGGAGACCCAGTACTTC
>TRBJ2-1|TRBD2|NA|TRBV6-6
CASSYSTSGRNEQFF
TGTGCCAGCAGTTACTCAACTAGCGGGAGAAATGAGCAGTTCTTC
>TRBJ2-7|TRBD1|NA|TRBV19
CASSARSRGLDYEQYF
TGTGCCAGTAGTGCCCGATCCAGGGGGCTAGACTACGAGCAGTACTTC
>TRBJ2-7|TRBD2|NA|TRBV5-5
CASRPLVASGRVQTTYEQYF
TGTGCCAGCAGACCCCTAGTAGCTAGCGGGAGGGTTCAAACAACCTACGAGCAGTACTTC
>TRBJ2-1|TRBD2|NA|TRBV5-5
CASSSIAGNNEQFF
TGTGCCAGCAGCTCCATAGCGGGGAACAATGAGCAGTTCTTC
>TRBJ2-7|TRBD2|NA|TRBV4-2
CASSHTSGQRPPYEQYF
TGTGCCAGCAGCCACACTAGCGGCCAGAGGCCCCCCTACGAGCAGTACTTC
>TRBJ1-5|NA|few|TRBV30
CAWSVGGGNQPQHF
TGTGCCTGGAGTGTGGGGGGCGGGAATCAGCCCCAGCATTTT
>TRBJ2-1|NA|NA|TRBV7-2
CASSQKTESYNEQFF
TGTGCCAGCAGCCAGAAGACGGAGTCCTACAATGAGCAGTTCTTC
>TRBJ2-6|NA|once|TRBV5-6
CASSFKRDSGANVLTF
TGTGCCAGCAGCTTTAAAAGGGACTCTGGGGCCAACGTCCTGACTTTC
>TRBJ2-1|NA|NA|TRBV27
CASSPFGHNEQFF
TGTGCCAGCAGTCCATTCGGGCACAATGAGCAGTTCTTC
>TRBJ2-3|NA|NA|TRBV6-6
CASNAGLGSDTQYF
TGTGCCAGCAATGCAGGGTTAGGATCGGATACGCAGTATTTT
>TRBJ2-2|NA|NA|TRBV7-9
CASSLRELAANTGELFF
TGTGCCAGCAGCTTACGGGAACTAGCTGCGAACACCGGGGAGCTGTTTTTT
>TRBJ2-3|NA|NA|TRBV7-9
CASSPREWQLQYF
TGTGCCAGCAGCCCCCGGGAGTGGCAGTTGCAGTATTTT
>TRBJ2-7|NA|NA|TRBV28
CASSPGHLSSYEQYF
TGTGCCAGCAGTCCTGGACACCTAAGCTCCTACGAGCAGTACTTC
>TRBJ2-3|NA|NA|TRBV10-3
CAINDFKDNTQYF
TGTGCCATCAATGACTTCAAGGACAATACGCAGTATTTT
>TRBJ1-1|NA|NA|TRBV6-1
CASSGHRTGTAEAFF
TGTGCCAGCAGTGGTCATCGTACGGGGACGGCTGAAGCTTTCTTT
>TRBJ1-4|NA|NA|TRBV30
CAWSSLDRRNEKLFF
TGTGCCTGGAGTTCCCTCGACAGGAGGAATGAAAAACTGTTTTTT
>TRBJ2-3|NA|NA|TRBV6-1
CATRLDTQYF
TGTGCCACTCGATTGGATACGCAGTATTTT
>TRBJ1-1|NA|NA|TRBV19
CASSTDRLNTEAFF
TGTGCCAGTAGTACCGACAGGCTAAACACTGAAGCTTTCTTT
>TRBJ2-3|TRBD1|NA|TRBV27
CASSHDRDRTDTQYF
TGTGCCAGCAGCCACGACAGGGATCGGACAGATACGCAGTATTTT
>TRBJ2-7|TRBD1|NA|TRBV27
CASSPRGTGRASYEQYF
TGTGCCAGCAGTCCCAGGGGGACAGGTAGGGCTAGCTACGAGCAGTACTTC
>TRBJ1-5|TRBD1|NA|TRBV10-2
CASSDTGTGGGNQPQHF
TGCGCCAGCAGTGATACCGGGACAGGGGGTGGTAATCAGCCCCAGCATTTT
>TRBJ2-2|TRBD2|NA|TRBV9
CASSVEAPGLGTGELFF
TGTGCCAGCAGCGTAGAGGCCCCCGGACTAGGGACCGGGGAGCTGTTTTTT
>TRBJ2-7|NA|NA|TRBV5-4
CASSLVGSYEQYF
TGTGCCAGCAGCTTGGTTGGGTCCTACGAGCAGTACTTC
>TRBJ2-7|TRBD1|NA|TRBV5-1
CASSWAGTGNEQYF
TGCGCCAGCAGCTGGGCCGGGACAGGGAACGAGCAGTACTTC
>TRBJ2-7|TRBD2|NA|TRBV11-2
CASSPSGGSSYEQYF
TGTGCCAGCAGCCCCAGCGGCGGGAGCTCCTACGAGCAGTACTTC
>TRBJ2-2|NA|NA|TRBV5-6
CASSLWTGATGELFF
TGTGCCAGCAGCTTGTGGACTGGGGCCACCGGGGAGCTGTTTTTT
>TRBJ2-7|NA|once|TRBV19
CASAGIRGIFYEQYF
TGTGCCAGTGCCGGTATTCGGGGAATATTTTACGAGCAGTACTTC
>TRBJ2-7|NA|NA|TRBV6-1
CATRAETYEQYF
TGTGCCACCCGGGCCGAAACCTACGAGCAGTACTTC
>TRBJ1-3|NA|NA|TRBV15
CATSRDLRGQDTIYF
TGTGCCACCAGCAGAGACCTGAGGGGTCAGGACACCATATATTTT
>TRBJ2-6|NA|NA|TRBV2
CASGGRRSGVSGANVLTF
TGTGCCAGCGGAGGTAGACGGTCCGGGGTATCTGGGGCCAACGTCCTGACTTTC
>TRBJ2-7|NA|NA|TRBV6-6
CASSYSRQSSYEQYF
TGTGCCAGCAGTTACTCGAGACAGAGCTCCTACGAGCAGTACTTC
>TRBJ2-5|NA|NA|TRBV2
CASRGEETQYF
TGTGCCAGCAGGGGGGAAGAGACCCAGTACTTC
>TRBJ2-2|TRBD1|NA|TRBV28
CASSLRTGVYTGELFF
TGTGCCAGCAGTTTAAGGACAGGGGTATACACCGGGGAGCTGTTTTTT
>TRBJ1-1|TRBD1|NA|TRBV5-1
CASSLAQGAGTEAFF
TGCGCCAGCAGCTTGGCCCAGGGGGCAGGGACTGAAGCTTTCTTT
>TRBJ2-7|NA|NA|TRBV18
CASSPASPYEQYF
TGTGCCAGCTCACCGGCGAGTCCCTACGAGCAGTACTTC
>TRBJ2-7|NA|NA|TRBV11-2
CASSLDLGGEQYF
TGTGCCAGCAGCTTAGATTTGGGGGGCGAGCAGTACTTC
>TRBJ1-1|TRBD1|NA|TRBV25-1
CASSAPGQGAKAEAFF
TGTGCCAGCAGTGCTCCGGGACAGGGGGCTAAGGCTGAAGCTTTCTTT
>TRBJ1-5|TRBD1|NA|TRBV7-6
CASSPHPDRAGNQPQHF
TGTGCCAGCAGCCCCCACCCAGACAGGGCGGGCAATCAGCCCCAGCATTTT
>TRBJ2-1|TRBD2|NA|TRBV10-3
CAISVAGAEDEQFF
TGTGCCATCAGCGTAGCGGGAGCGGAAGATGAGCAGTTCTTC
>TRBJ2-1|NA|NA|TRBV18
CASSPPVGNEQFF
TGTGCCAGCTCACCACCCGTGGGGAATGAGCAGTTCTTC
>TRBJ2-6|TRBD1|NA|TRBV18
CASSPQGTGAYGANVLTF
TGTGCCAGCTCACCACAGGGGACAGGGGCTTATGGGGCCAACGTCCTGACTTTC